This T cell receptor (beta chain) stems from a study of shared clonotypes between healthy human individuals. The CDR3 is made up of 17 amino acids. Looked up from germline, CDR1 is MNHEY and CDR2 is SMNVEV (reference sequence). V was clipped by 6 bases and J by 0 bases, with 15 bases between them. Assay: immunoSEQ multiplex PCR; the TCRdb copy retains only in-frame clones and omits some. The sample carries about 520,000 clones, 70% to 85% recorded once. The chain joins TRBV27 to TRBJ2-6, with TRBD1 as a possible D gene (5 bases). Sequencing input: PBMCs. The sequence was collected from a woman aged 35 to 49 in good health. Some clones in this sample may be carry-over from other donors' samples. CDR3 nucleotides: TGTGCCAGCAGAGCCCAGGGCCTGGGCTCTGGGGCCAACGTCCTGACTTTC. It specifies CASRAQGLGSGANVLTF.